These 21 T cell receptor beta chains were sequenced from one sample in a study of cytomegalovirus exposure and HLA in healthy donors. Primers: 60 Vbeta forward and 13 Jbeta reverse. TCRdb's table, derived via immunoSEQ multiplex PCR, lists solely in-frame clones and lacks some. This table holds 130,000 to 150,000 clones, roughly 80% found once. Sequences were obtained from PBMCs. The origin of the receptors is a male donor in good health and CMV-seronegative.

The rearrangement joins TRBV5-1 to TRBJ1-2; 9 nucleotides agree with TRBD1. V lost 0 bases, J lost 5 bases, and 5 bases stayed unmatched. This CDR3 has 15 residues. Germline assignment: CDR1 SGHRS and CDR2 YFSETQ. The DNA for the CDR3 is TGCGCCAGCAGCTTGGGGTCGACAGGGGGATATGGCTACACCTTC. Its translation is CASSLGSTGGYGYTF.

V usage is TRBV4-1 and J usage is TRBJ1-2, with D unclear. The CDR3 covers 16 residues. Trimming stripped 0 bases from V and 4 bases from J, with 15 bases between. Germline V gene sequence: CDR1 MGHRA, CDR2 YSYEKL. The CDR3 bases are TGCGCCAGCAGCCAAGATACAGCGGCGCGATTCTATGGCTACACCTTC. Translated, it gives CASSQDTAARFYGYTF.

The chain has TRBV7-3 and TRBJ1-6; possible D gene TRBD1, 6 bases. This CDR3 is 16 amino acids long. Trimming cost V 4 bases and J 9 bases, with 19 bases left between them. Germline V gene lookup returns CDR1 SGHTA and CDR2 FQGTGA. The CDR3 bases are TGTGCCAGCAGCTCCCAACCGAGGGGGACAAGTTCACCCCTCCACTTT. Protein: CASSSQPRGTSSPLHF.

The chain is built from TRBV7-9 and TRBJ2-7; 8 bases fit TRBD2. Germline V gene sequence: CDR1 SEHNR, CDR2 FQNEAQ (reference sequence). This CDR3 has 14 amino acids. Losses at the gene ends were 3 bases for V and 6 bases for J; bases not matched to a gene: 7. CDR3: CASSFGSGTPEQYF. The CDR3 nucleotides are TGTGCCAGCAGCTTTGGTAGCGGGACACCCGAGCAGTACTTC.

The chain joins TRBV18 to TRBJ1-1; 10 nucleotides agree with TRBD1. The V gene end was trimmed by 5 bases and the J gene end by 1 base; junction bases not matched to a gene: 4. This CDR3 has 15 residues. Germline V CDR1 and CDR2: KGHSH, LQKENI. The CDR3, as DNA: TGTGCCAGCTCAAGGGGACAGGGGAAGAACACTGAAGCTTTCTTT. Translating it yields CASSRGQGKNTEAFF.

DNA for the CDR3: TGTGCCAGTAGTGATCTAGCGGGGAGCCACGAGCAGTACTTC. Encoded protein: CASSDLAGSHEQYF. The chain recombines TRBV19 with TRBJ2-7; 9 nucleotides match TRBD2. Germline V gives CDR1 LNHDA, CDR2 SQIVND (reference sequence). The CDR3 extends over 14 amino acids. Trimming cost V 5 bases and J 5 bases; bases outside gene matches: 7.

The gene calls are TRBV10-3 and TRBJ1-1; 9 positions match TRBD1. This CDR3 spans 14 amino acids. The V segment lost 4 bases and the J segment 6 bases; nucleotides outside the gene matches: 6. Germline-derived CDR1 and CDR2 are ENHRY and SYGVKD. CDR3 region: CAISVSDRGAEAFF. The CDR3 nucleotides are TGTGCCATCAGTGTTTCCGACAGGGGGGCTGAAGCTTTCTTT.

This clone has a handful of counts. This chain links TRBV6-5 with TRBJ2-4; no clear D gene. The CDR3 runs 12 residues. The V end was cut by 5 bases, the J end by 4 bases, with 6 bases between. Germline V gene lookup returns CDR1 MNHEY and CDR2 SVGAGI. The CDR3, as DNA: TGTGCCAGCAGTAGCAGGAAAAACATTCAGTACTTC. The encoded protein is CASSSRKNIQYF.

This chain links TRBV7-9 with TRBJ1-2; 8 bases line up with TRBD1. V lost 1 base and J lost 6; bases outside the gene matches: 1. This CDR3 comprises 13 residues. The germline gives CDR1 SEHNR, CDR2 FQNEAQ (reference sequence). This chain's CDR3 is CASSLVTGDGYTF. Written as DNA, the CDR3 is TGTGCCAGCAGCTTAGTGACAGGGGATGGCTACACCTTC. The full variable domain, in which reference TRBV7-9 and TRBJ1-2 provide the parts outside the CDR3, is DTGVSQNPRHKITKRGQNVTFRCDPISEHNRLYWYRQTLGQGPEFLTYFQNEAQLEKSRLLSDRFSAERPKGSFSTLEIQRTEQGDSAMYLCASSLVTGDGYTFGSGTRLTVV.

The V gene is TRBV18, the J gene TRBJ2-3, with TRBD2 identical over 11 bases. Trimming cost V 2 bases and J 5 bases; bases outside gene matches: 3. Per the germline V gene, CDR1 is KGHSH and CDR2 is LQKENI. The CDR3 runs 15 residues. In DNA form, the CDR3 reads TGTGCCAGCTCACCAGGGCTAGCGGGAGGAGATACGCAGTATTTT. It specifies CASSPGLAGGDTQYF.

The CDR3: CASSLGFQPVASGSQETQYF. The DNA for the CDR3 is TGTGCCAGCAGCTTAGGTTTTCAACCGGTGGCTAGCGGGAGCCAAGAGACCCAGTACTTC. This sequence joins TRBV11-3 and TRBJ2-5; 10 bases align to TRBD2. V was pared by 1 base and J by 1 base, with 15 bases of the junction left unmatched. Germline V CDR1 and CDR2: SGHNT, YENEEA. The CDR3 has 20 residues.

The sample holds a few counts of this clone. The chain links TRBV28 to TRBJ1-4, with D unresolved. The CDR3 covers 12 residues. Trimming left V 7 bases short and J 5 bases short, with 8 bases between. Germline V gene data show CDR1 as MDHEN and CDR2 as SYDVKM. As DNA, the CDR3 is TGTGCCAGCACCTCTCCCAATGAAAAACTGTTTTTT. It codes for CASTSPNEKLFF.

The chain joins TRBV6-1 to TRBJ1-2; no clear D. V lost 2 bases to trimming and J lost 1 base, with 5 bases between them. Germline V gene lookup returns CDR1 MNHNS and CDR2 SASEGT. CDR3 length equals 13 residues. The CDR3 loop is CASSEMSNYGYTF. The CDR3 region has the DNA TGTGCCAGCAGTGAAATGAGTAACTATGGCTACACCTTC.

The rearrangement joins TRBV7-2 to TRBJ2-7, with 12 bases lining up with TRBD2. Germline CDR1 is SGHTA and CDR2 is FQGNSA. The CDR3 covers 15 residues. Trimming removed 5 bases from V and 4 bases from J; junction bases left unmatched: 6. The CDR3 loop reads CASSPTSGGIYEQYF. CDR3 DNA sequence: TGTGCCAGCAGCCCAACTAGCGGGGGGATATACGAGCAGTACTTC.

The gene calls are TRBV19 and TRBJ2-3; weak D call: TRBD1 (5 bases). Germline V CDR1 and CDR2: LNHDA, SQIVND (reference sequence). The CDR3 runs to 14 residues. V was shortened by 7 bases and J by 2 bases, with 13 bases between the two germline ends. Written as DNA, the CDR3 is TGTGCCAGTATTAAGACAGACCACACAGATACGCAGTATTTT. Translation gives CASIKTDHTDTQYF. The full variable domain, completed using reference TRBV19 and TRBJ2-3, is DGGITQSPKYLFRKEGQNVTLSCEQNLNHDAMYWYRQDPGQGLRLIYYSQIVNDFQKGDIAEGYSVSREKKESFPLTVTSAQKNPTAFYLCASIKTDHTDTQYFGPGTRLTVL.

V is TRBV6-1 and J is TRBJ2-7, with 8 nucleotides matching TRBD1. Trimming removed 2 bases from V and 2 bases from J; junction bases left unmatched: 2. The germline V gene has CDR1 MNHNS and CDR2 SASEGT. CDR3 length: 14 amino acids. The CDR3 protein is CASSELTGAYEQYF. The CDR3 DNA reads TGTGCCAGCAGTGAACTGACAGGGGCCTACGAGCAGTACTTC.

The chain's CDR3 is CASSSQKLQGWVGYTF. CDR3 nucleotides: TGTGCCAGCAGTTCTCAAAAACTACAGGGGTGGGTCGGCTACACCTTC. The chain links TRBV6-5 to TRBJ1-2, with TRBD1 matching 7 bases. The CDR3 length is 16 residues. The V segment lost 4 bases and the J segment 8 bases; nucleotides outside the gene matches: 16. Germline values: CDR1 MNHEY, CDR2 SVGAGI.

The rearrangement links TRBV30 to TRBJ2-1; perhaps TRBD2 as D (5 bases). Trimming pared 3 bases from V and 1 base from J, leaving 10 bases between. The CDR3 extends over 14 amino acids. Germline values: CDR1 GTSNPN, CDR2 SVGIG (reference sequence). CDR3 amino acids: CAWRYTGSYNEQFF. In nucleotides, the CDR3 is TGTGCCTGGAGGTATACGGGATCCTACAATGAGCAGTTCTTC.

The chain links TRBV9 to TRBJ2-1; D is perhaps TRBD2 (6 bases). Trimming took 5 bases from V and 7 from J, leaving 16 bases between them. This CDR3 comprises 14 residues. Germline V gives CDR1 SGDLS, CDR2 YYNGEE. The CDR3 reads CASSTLDYGNEQFF. The CDR3 coding sequence is TGTGCCAGCAGTACGTTGGACTATGGAAATGAGCAGTTCTTC.

The chain carries TRBV18 and TRBJ1-6; 8 bases map to TRBD1. V shed 4 bases, J shed 10 bases, and the junction held 12 bases outside the gene matches. The CDR3 consists of 16 residues. Germline loops: CDR1 KGHSH, CDR2 LQKENI. The CDR3: CASSRQGRPPHSPLHF. CDR3 nucleotides: TGTGCCAGCTCACGACAGGGGAGGCCTCCCCACTCACCCCTCCACTTT.

The rearrangement joins TRBV7-9 to TRBJ1-2; 8 bases match TRBD1. Germline values: CDR1 SEHNR, CDR2 FQNEAQ (reference sequence). This CDR3 contains 13 residues. Germline trimming cut 5 bases from V and 6 bases from J; bases unmatched to any gene: 5. DNA for the CDR3: TGTGCCAGCAGCCCCAAGGGACAGGATGGCTACACCTTC. Translating gives CASSPKGQDGYTF.